Shown below are 3 T cell receptor beta chains from a single sample sequenced in a study of blood T cell repertoires in COVID-19. Assay: immunoSEQ multiplex PCR; the TCRdb copy retains only in-frame clones and omits some. The data show approximately 180,000 clones, more than 75% seen once. Sequencing was done on a sample of peripheral blood. Source of these receptors: an older woman with acute or convalescent COVID-19.

This clone came up a few times. J is TRBJ1-1 and V is TRBV9, with unresolved D. The CDR3 has 13 residues. The V end lost 4 bases, the J end lost 5 bases, and 12 bases lay between the germline ends. The germline V gene has CDR1 SGDLS and CDR2 YYNGEE. The CDR3 coding sequence is TGTGCCAGCAGCCCCGACTTGAGGACTGAAGCTTTCTTT. It specifies CASSPDLRTEAFF.

Notes on this clone: Other nucleotide sequences from this sample produce the same CDR3. The rearrangement uses TRBV19 and TRBJ2-7; 12 nucleotides align to TRBD2. J gave up 1 base and V 8 bases, and 3 bases lay outside the gene matches. The CDR3 loop spans 14 amino acids. The germline V gene encodes CDR1 LNHDA and CDR2 SQIVND (reference sequence). This CDR3 is CASSSGRGSYEQYF. The CDR3 nucleotides are TGTGCCAGTTCTAGCGGGAGGGGGTCCTACGAGCAGTACTTC.

In its sample, this clone was seen a few times. The V and J genes are TRBV2 and TRBJ1-2, with 8 bases lining up with TRBD1. V lost 5 bases and J lost 6; bases outside the gene matches: 5. Germline CDR1 is SNHLY and CDR2 is FYNNEI. CDR3 size: 13 residues. The CDR3 loop reads CASSPTGVNGYTF. The CDR3 DNA sequence: TGTGCCAGCAGTCCGACAGGGGTTAATGGCTACACCTTC. The entire variable domain, with the rest obtained from reference TRBV2 and TRBJ1-2, is as follows: EPEVTQTPSHQVTQMGQEVILRCVPISNHLYFYWYRQILGQKVEFLVSFYNNEISEKSEIFDDQFSVERPDGSNFTLKIRSTKLEDSAMYFCASSPTGVNGYTFGSGTRLTVV.